The 4 T cell receptor beta chains listed next were all sequenced from one sample in a study of T cells in localized non-small cell lung cancer. Here immunoSEQ multiplex PCR was the method, and the copy in TCRdb shows in-frame clones only, minus some. The sample includes approximately 83,000 clones, approximately 90% of them seen just once. Specimen: peripheral blood, collected before any cancer treatment. The receptors come from a woman between 35 and 75 years old with stage I squamous cell lung carcinoma.

The CDR3 here is CASSLTGMNTEAFF. In DNA, the CDR3 is TGTGCCAGCAGTCTGACAGGGATGAACACTGAAGCTTTCTTT. The V and J genes are TRBV6-1 and TRBJ1-1, with 7 bases identical to TRBD1. The CDR3 consists of 14 residues. The germline V gene encodes CDR1 MNHNS and CDR2 SASEGT. After removal of 5 bases from V and 0 bases from J, the junction contained 3 bases not matched to a gene.

This clone was seen once. This chain joins TRBV5-1 and TRBJ2-5; 7 bases are shared with TRBD1. The V segment lost 4 bases and the J segment 0 bases; nucleotides outside the gene matches: 3. Per the germline V gene, CDR1 is SGHRS and CDR2 is YFSETQ. CDR3 length: 14 amino acids. The CDR3 here is CASSQGTDQETQYF. CDR3 DNA: TGCGCCAGCAGCCAAGGGACAGACCAAGAGACCCAGTACTTC.

V usage is TRBV2 and J usage is TRBJ2-7, with D possibly matching TRBD1 (7 bases). Trimming left V 4 bases short and J 0 bases short, with 16 bases between. This CDR3 comprises 16 residues. The V gene's germline CDR1 is SNHLY and CDR2 FYNNEI. CDR3 sequence (DNA): TGTGCCAGCAGTGGGGCGGGACAGACCTCCTCCTACGAGCAGTACTTC. Translated, it gives CASSGAGQTSSYEQYF.

Only one count was recorded for this clone. In DNA form, the CDR3 reads TGTGCCAGCAGCCTAAAGGGGGGGCGGGGGACTAGCACAGATACGCAGTATTTT. Its protein product is CASSLKGGRGTSTDTQYF. The chain is built from TRBV4-2 and TRBJ2-3, with a possible D match to TRBD2 (7 bases). Trimming took off 4 bases at V and 0 bases at J, with 20 bases between the two ends. Germline CDR1 is LGHNA and CDR2 is YNFKEQ. The CDR3 has 18 residues.